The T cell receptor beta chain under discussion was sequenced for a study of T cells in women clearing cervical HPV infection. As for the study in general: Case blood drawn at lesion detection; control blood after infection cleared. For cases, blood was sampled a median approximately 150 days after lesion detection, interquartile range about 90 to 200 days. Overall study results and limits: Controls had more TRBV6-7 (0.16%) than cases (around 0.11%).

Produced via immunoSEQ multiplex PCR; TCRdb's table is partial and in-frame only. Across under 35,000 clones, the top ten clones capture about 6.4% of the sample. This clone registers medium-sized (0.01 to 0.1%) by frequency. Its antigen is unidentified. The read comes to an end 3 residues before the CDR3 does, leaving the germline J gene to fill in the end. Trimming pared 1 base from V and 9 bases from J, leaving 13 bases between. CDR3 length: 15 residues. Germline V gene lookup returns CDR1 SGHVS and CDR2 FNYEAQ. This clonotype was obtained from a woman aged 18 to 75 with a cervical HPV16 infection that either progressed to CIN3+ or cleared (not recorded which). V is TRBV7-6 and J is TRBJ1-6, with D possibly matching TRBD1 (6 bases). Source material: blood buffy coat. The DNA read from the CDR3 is TGTGCCAGCAGCTTAGGGGGAGGGGGAAGTTCACCC. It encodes CASSLGGGGSSP. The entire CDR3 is CASSLGGGGSSPLHF.